The 21 T cell receptor beta chains presented below share a single source sample, sequenced in a study of OX40 agonist ivuxolimab in advanced cancers. Library preparation used the immunoSEQ multiplex PCR assay. The table was pulled from immuneACCESS by TCRdb, which kept in-frame rearrangements only. Such tables lose some clones; where checked, under half of the loss comes from unresolved V genes, and the rest has no known cause. Present in this sample are 20,000 to 30,000 clones, under 95% of which were seen just once. The ten largest clones take up almost 50% of the sample. The sequenced sample was CD4+ or CD8+ T cells sorted from blood, obtained in a trial of the OX40 agonist ivuxolimab. These receptors originate from an adult with an advanced solid tumor such as melanoma, head and neck, liver or kidney cancer.

The rearrangement uses TRBV30 and TRBJ2-7; possible D gene TRBD1, 5 bases. CDR1 is GTSNPN and CDR2 is SVGIG in the germline V gene (reference sequence). Trimming stripped 2 bases from V and 0 bases from J, with 14 bases between. The CDR3 is made up of 15 amino acids. The CDR3 DNA is TGTGCCTGGAGTTACAGGACACGGAGCTCCTACGAGCAGTACTTC. This encodes CAWSYRTRSSYEQYF.

The rearrangement uses TRBV7-9 and TRBJ2-2; possible D gene TRBD1, 5 bases. V gave up 5 bases and J gave up 4 bases, with 11 bases separating them. Germline V gives CDR1 SEHNR, CDR2 FQNEAQ (reference sequence). This CDR3 spans 14 amino acids. Here the CDR3 reads CASSIDSFTGELFF. The CDR3 nucleotides are TGTGCCAGCAGCATAGACAGCTTCACCGGGGAGCTGTTTTTT.

The gene calls are TRBV9 and TRBJ2-1, with TRBD2 matching 9 bases. The CDR3 is 17 amino acids. Trimming at V came to 0 bases and at J to 2 bases, leaving 6 bases not matched to a gene. Germline V gene lookup returns CDR1 SGDLS and CDR2 YYNGEE. This chain's CDR3 is CASSVDGSGGPYNEQFF. CDR3 sequence (DNA): TGTGCCAGCAGCGTAGATGGTAGCGGGGGACCCTACAATGAGCAGTTCTTC.

This clone was observed a few times. The chain is built from TRBV30 and TRBJ1-5; D uncertain. CDR1 is GTSNPN, CDR2 SVGIG, per germline (reference sequence). V lost 4 bases, J lost 4 bases, and 11 bases lay in between. The CDR3 is 13 amino acids. CDR3 sequence: CAWNEGPNQPQHF. The CDR3 DNA follows: TGTGCCTGGAACGAAGGACCAAATCAGCCCCAGCATTTT.

The V call is TRBV7-9, the J call TRBJ2-1, with TRBD1 as a possible D gene (7 bases). This CDR3 spans 16 amino acids. The germline V and J ends were trimmed by 2 bases and 6 bases, with 17 bases remaining between them. The germline CDR1 and CDR2 sequences are SEHNR and FQNEAQ (reference sequence). This CDR3 is CASSLIKQGRTNEQFF. The CDR3 DNA is TGTGCCAGCAGCTTAATCAAACAGGGGAGGACCAATGAGCAGTTCTTC.

CDR3: CASSLTGGVYNEQFF. The CDR3 DNA reads as TGTGCCAGCAGCTTAACAGGGGGCGTCTACAATGAGCAGTTCTTC. V usage is TRBV7-3 and J usage is TRBJ2-1; 7 positions match TRBD1. Germline loops: CDR1 SGHTA, CDR2 FQGTGA. This CDR3 is built from 15 residues. V lost 0 bases to trimming and J lost 3 bases; unmatched junction nucleotides: 2.

This clone was picked up one time. This chain connects TRBV5-8 to TRBJ2-7; D is undetermined. The CDR3 is 14 residues long. CDR1 and CDR2 from the germline V gene are SGHTS and YDEGEE. V was cut by 2 bases and J by 7 bases, with 16 bases left in between. CDR3 in amino acids: CASSLLGSLWEQYF. CDR3 sequence (DNA): TGTGCCAGCAGCTTATTGGGCAGTCTTTGGGAGCAGTACTTC.

By share, this clone ranks as medium-sized (0.01 to 0.1%). This chain links TRBV7-8 with TRBJ2-7; D may be TRBD2 (5 bases). Germline loops: CDR1 SGHVS, CDR2 FQNEAQ. This CDR3 is 12 amino acids long. Trimming pared 5 bases from V and 3 bases from J, leaving 8 bases between. CDR3: CASSAGLYEQYF. For the CDR3, the DNA is TGTGCCAGCAGCGCCGGACTCTACGAGCAGTACTTC. Filled out from reference TRBV7-8 and TRBJ2-7, the complete variable domain reads GAGVSQSPRYKVAKRGQDVALRCDPISGHVSLFWYQQALGQGPEFLTYFQNEAQLDKSGLPSDRFFAERPEGSVSTLKIQRTQQEDSAVYLCASSAGLYEQYFGPGTRLTVT.

J is TRBJ2-3 and V is TRBV19, with D perhaps TRBD2 (6 bases). Trimming took 4 bases from V and 4 from J, leaving 12 bases between them. CDR1 is LNHDA, CDR2 SQIVND, per germline (reference sequence). The CDR3 consists of 14 residues. CDR3 protein: CASSNPGDADTQYF. The CDR3 DNA follows: TGTGCCAGTAGTAATCCGGGAGACGCAGATACGCAGTATTTT. The full variable domain, with the rest looked up from reference TRBV19 and TRBJ2-3, is DGGITQSPKYLFRKEGQNVTLSCEQNLNHDAMYWYRQDPGQGLRLIYYSQIVNDFQKGDIAEGYSVSREKKESFPLTVTSAQKNPTAFYLCASSNPGDADTQYFGPGTRLTVL.

This clone was recorded once. V usage is TRBV21-1 and J usage is TRBJ2-5; TRBD1, the table's D call, lacks a check against the DNA. TRBV21-1 is a known pseudogene. The CDR3 sequence is 17 residues long. DNA of the CDR3: TGTGCCAGCAGCAAAGGTTATAGGGGCCGCGTTCAGGAGACCCAGTACTTC. Its translation is CASSKGYRGRVQETQYF.

J is TRBJ2-3 and V is TRBV5-4; TRBD2 matches at 12 bases. This CDR3 has 16 amino acids. J lost 2 bases, V lost 3 bases, and 4 bases had no gene match. Germline CDR1 and CDR2: SGHNT and YYREEE (reference sequence). CDR3 DNA sequence: TGTGCCAGCAGCTCTCCTAGCGGGGGGGCCACAGATACGCAGTATTTT. Its translation: CASSSPSGGATDTQYF.

The chain is built from TRBV28 and TRBJ1-1; D unresolved. The V end lost 3 bases, the J end lost 5 bases, and 7 bases lay between the germline ends. Germline V gene data show CDR1 as MDHEN and CDR2 as SYDVKM. The CDR3 consists of 12 residues. The CDR3 loop is CASSFMRTEAFF. For the CDR3, the DNA is TGTGCCAGCAGTTTTATGAGGACTGAAGCTTTCTTT.

The V gene is TRBV4-1, the J gene TRBJ2-1; possibly TRBD1 or TRBD2 for D (5 bases each). CDR3 length: 17 amino acids. Per the germline V gene, CDR1 is MGHRA and CDR2 is YSYEKL. V gave up 2 bases and J gave up 8 bases, with 22 bases separating them. The CDR3 reads CASSQWAQENGAYEQFF. The CDR3 DNA reads as TGCGCCAGCAGCCAATGGGCACAAGAGAACGGGGCCTATGAGCAGTTCTTC.

The chain employs TRBV10-3 and TRBJ2-1; D not certain. Germline V lookup: CDR1 ENHRY, CDR2 SYGVKD. V was cut by 0 bases and J by 9 bases, with 21 bases left in between. This CDR3 is 17 amino acids long. The CDR3 reads CAISESTRRVLRTEQFF. The CDR3 DNA reads as TGTGCCATCAGTGAGTCGACTCGTAGGGTATTACGCACTGAGCAGTTCTTC.

The J gene is TRBJ2-1, the V gene TRBV4-3; TRBD2 matches 8 bases. V trimming: 1 base; J trimming: 4 bases; junction bases outside the gene matches: 3. Germline V gene sequence: CDR1 LGHNA, CDR2 YSLEER. The CDR3 loop spans 15 amino acids. The CDR3 sequence: CASSQAGGPYNEQFF. DNA for the CDR3: TGCGCCAGCAGCCAAGCGGGGGGGCCGTACAATGAGCAGTTCTTC.

The chain employs TRBV4-2 and TRBJ1-2; D uncertain. The CDR3 consists of 15 residues. Per germline, CDR1 LGHNA and CDR2 YNFKEQ. Deletions cut 6 bases from V and 5 bases from J, with 19 bases between. The CDR3 spells CASRTDNKRLYGYTF. CDR3 bases: TGTGCCAGCAGAACAGATAATAAGAGACTTTATGGCTACACCTTC.

V usage is TRBV18 and J usage is TRBJ2-3; the match to TRBD1 covers 10 bases. CDR1 is KGHSH and CDR2 is LQKENI in the germline V gene. This CDR3 spans 14 amino acids. J was trimmed by 5 bases and V by 3 bases; bases with no gene match: 2. Here the CDR3 DNA reads TGTGCCAGCTCACCGGGACAGGGGAGAGATACGCAGTATTTT. Translating it yields CASSPGQGRDTQYF.

This chain links TRBV5-4 with TRBJ1-1; 9 nucleotides line up with TRBD1. The V gene end was trimmed by 4 bases and the J gene end by 8 bases; junction bases not matched to a gene: 9. Germline assignment: CDR1 SGHNT and CDR2 YYREEE (reference sequence). CDR3 length equals 14 residues. DNA of the CDR3: TGTGCCAGCAGCCCCTCGGGACAGGGCATAGAAGCTTTCTTT. This encodes CASSPSGQGIEAFF.

The rearrangement joins TRBV18 to TRBJ2-2; D possibly corresponds to TRBD2 (6 bases). The CDR3 runs to 17 residues. Germline loops: CDR1 KGHSH, CDR2 LQKENI. V shed 5 bases and J shed 5 bases, with 21 bases lying between them. The CDR3 DNA sequence: TGTGCCAGCTCATCTAGCCGGGAGACGGAAAGGACCGGGGAGCTGTTTTTT. Its protein is CASSSSRETERTGELFF.

The rearrangement uses TRBV30 and TRBJ2-7, with 7 nucleotides matching TRBD1. CDR1 and CDR2 (germline): GTSNPN, SVGIG (reference sequence). V was pared by 0 bases and J by 1 base, with 9 bases of the junction left unmatched. This CDR3 has 16 residues. In DNA, the CDR3 is TGTGCCTGGAGTGTACCGATACAGGGGATATCCTACGAGCAGTACTTC. Protein: CAWSVPIQGISYEQYF.

The J gene is TRBJ2-7, the V gene TRBV11-2, with D tentatively TRBD1 (5 bases). Trimming took 7 bases from V and 2 from J, leaving 18 bases between them. The CDR3 covers 15 residues. Looked up from germline, CDR1 is SGHAT and CDR2 is FQNNGV. The CDR3 region has the DNA TGTGCCAGCACCCTTATTAAGACAGAAACCTACGAGCAGTACTTC. It specifies CASTLIKTETYEQYF.